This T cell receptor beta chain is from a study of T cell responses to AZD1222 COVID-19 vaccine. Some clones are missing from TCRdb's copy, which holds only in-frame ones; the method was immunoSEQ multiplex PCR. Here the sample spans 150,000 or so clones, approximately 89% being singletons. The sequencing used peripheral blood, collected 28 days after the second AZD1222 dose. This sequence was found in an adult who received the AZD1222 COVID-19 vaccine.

Here the CDR3 reads CASRRGTGYGYTF. CDR3 sequence (DNA): TGTGCCAGCCGCCGTGGGACAGGGTATGGCTACACCTTC. This chain connects TRBV12-3 or TRBV12-4 to TRBJ1-2; 9 bases align to TRBD1. The CDR3 loop spans 13 amino acids. V lost 8 bases, J lost 5 bases, and 6 bases stayed unmatched.